This T cell receptor (beta chain) appears in the sequencing data of a study of T-cell memory formation after mild COVID-19. Overall study: Each donor largely had its own TCR clusters. Study-wide points: CD4+ contracting clones were mainly CM and EM; CD8+ ones, EMRA.

The V gene's germline CDR1 is SGHNT and CDR2 YENEEA. Trimming removed 5 bases from V and 2 bases from J, with 16 bases in between. There are 15 residues in the CDR3. This clonotype occurred many times. Its target is not known. The 5'RACE method, run with constant-segment primers, produced TCR alpha and TCR beta cDNA libraries (carrying sample barcodes and UMIs). TCRdb reprocessed the 5' RACE reads with MiXCR, giving one entry per CDR3 protein. The table has about 150,000 distinct CDR3 sequences, around 5.8% seen once. The chain couples TRBV11-3 to TRBJ2-7; D might be TRBD1 (7 bases). Source material: PBMCs or a T cell subset sorted from them (not recorded which). The sequence came from an adult woman who had mild COVID-19 (a few samples of this study predate the infection). Cell type and time point are not known. CDR3 nucleotides: TGTGCCAGCAGCGGGCGGGACAGACTTCCCTACGAGCAGTACTTC. Translated: CASSGRDRLPYEQYF.